Listed below are T cell receptor beta chains from one sample, sequenced in a study of neurological immune-mediated disorders. TCRdb used MiXCR to reprocess the 5' RACE reads, holding one entry per CDR3 protein. The table lists 26,000 or so distinct CDR3 sequences, less than 15% of them singletons, with 7.8% in the top ten. Material: PBMCs. Receptors originate from a man between 60 and 70 years old in good health. CDR3s include the opening cysteine and the closing phenylalanine or tryptophan. Fields, in order: CDR3 protein, CDR3 DNA, D gene, V gene, clone size, J gene. The D gene is left open where the match is weak. The size field is filled for only some rows; it gives once, few, many or a size class.

CDR3: CASTPRGGINNEQFF
DNA: TGCGCCAGCACCCCGAGGGGCGGTATTAACAATGAGCAGTTCTTC
D: NA
V: TRBV5-1
size: many
J: TRBJ2-1

CDR3: CASSLRTGGFETQYF
DNA: TGTGCCAGCAGCTTAAGGACAGGGGGTTTCGAGACCCAGTACTTC
D: TRBD1
V: TRBV7-9
size: many
J: TRBJ2-5

CDR3: CASSYAETQYF
DNA: TGTGCCAGCAGCTACGCCGAGACCCAGTACTTC
D: NA
V: TRBV7-9
size: many
J: TRBJ2-5

CDR3: CASSLSLRTSSNNEQFF
DNA: TGCGCCAGCAGCTTGTCGTTGAGGACTTCATCCAACAATGAGCAGTTCTTC
D: NA
V: TRBV5-1
size: many
J: TRBJ2-1

CDR3: CASSLGPTSEQYF
DNA: TGTGCCAGCAGTTTAGGACCGACTAGCGAGCAGTACTTC
D: NA
V: TRBV27
size: many
J: TRBJ2-7

CDR3: CSASPTSGAYNEQFF
DNA: TGCAGTGCTAGTCCTACTAGCGGGGCCTACAATGAGCAGTTCTTC
D: TRBD2
V: TRBV20-1
size: many
J: TRBJ2-1

CDR3: CAISERQGLHNEQFF
DNA: TGTGCCATCAGTGAACGTCAGGGCCTACACAATGAGCAGTTCTTC
D: NA
V: TRBV10-3
size: many
J: TRBJ2-1

CDR3: CASKYNSYEQYF
DNA: TGTGCCAGCAAATACAACTCCTACGAGCAGTACTTC
D: NA
V: TRBV2
size: few
J: TRBJ2-7

CDR3: CSARDRGRGRDDEQYF
DNA: TGCAGTGCTAGAGATAGGGGGCGGGGGCGCGACGACGAGCAGTACTTC
D: NA
V: TRBV20-1
size: many
J: TRBJ2-7

CDR3: CASSGNSGGQPQHF
DNA: TGTGCCAGCAGCGGTAACTCAGGGGGACAGCCCCAGCATTTT
D: TRBD1
V: TRBV9
size: many
J: TRBJ1-5

CDR3: CASSPTATNEKLFF
DNA: TGTGCCAGCAGTCCGACAGCAACTAATGAAAAACTGTTTTTT
D: NA
V: TRBV6-5
size: many
J: TRBJ1-4

CDR3: CASSPPWGNTEAFF
DNA: TGTGCCAGCAGCCCCCCCTGGGGCAACACTGAAGCTTTCTTT
D: NA
V: TRBV13
size: many
J: TRBJ1-1

CDR3: CASSRDPFPTLAGEWDEQFF
DNA: TGTGCCAGCAGCCGAGACCCCTTTCCCACCCTAGCGGGAGAGTGGGATGAGCAGTTCTTC
D: TRBD2
V: TRBV7-3
size: many
J: TRBJ2-1

CDR3: CASRLAGSSYNEQFF
DNA: TGTGCCAGCAGACTAGCGGGAAGCTCCTACAATGAGCAGTTCTTC
D: TRBD2
V: TRBV25-1
size: many
J: TRBJ2-1

CDR3: CASSRGDGRRTNNEQFF
DNA: TGCGCCAGCAGCCGGGGGGATGGGAGGCGGACAAACAATGAGCAGTTCTTC
D: NA
V: TRBV4-1
size: many
J: TRBJ2-1

CDR3: CASSLGQQETQYF
DNA: TGCGCCAGCAGCTTGGGACAGCAAGAGACCCAGTACTTC
D: NA
V: TRBV5-1
size: many
J: TRBJ2-5

CDR3: CASSPTVRRMISYNEQFF
DNA: TGTGCCAGCAGCCCTACCGTCCGGAGAATGATATCCTACAATGAGCAGTTCTTC
D: NA
V: TRBV7-6
size: many
J: TRBJ2-1

CDR3: CASSPGGGSNQPQHF
DNA: TGCGCCAGCAGCCCGGGTGGGGGGAGCAATCAGCCCCAGCATTTT
D: NA
V: TRBV5-1
size: medium-sized
J: TRBJ1-5

CDR3: CASSGDVSEQYF
DNA: TGTGCCAGCAGTGGAGACGTGTCCGAGCAGTACTTC
D: NA
V: TRBV2
size: many
J: TRBJ2-7

CDR3: CASKRQGYNEQFF
DNA: TGTGCCAGCAAGCGTCAGGGGTACAATGAGCAGTTCTTC
D: NA
V: TRBV6-5
size: many
J: TRBJ2-1

CDR3: CASSLDSYQPQHF
DNA: TGTGCCAGCAGCTTAGACAGTTATCAGCCCCAGCATTTT
D: NA
V: TRBV7-9
size: many
J: TRBJ1-5

CDR3: CSVGTGDRGEKLFF
DNA: TGCAGCGTAGGGACAGGGGATCGGGGTGAAAAACTGTTTTTT
D: TRBD1
V: TRBV29-1
size: many
J: TRBJ1-4

CDR3: CASSLVNREKLFF
DNA: TGTGCCAGCAGCTTAGTGAATCGGGAAAAACTGTTTTTT
D: NA
V: TRBV7-2
size: many
J: TRBJ1-4

CDR3: CATGSQGADTQYF
DNA: TGTGCCACCGGGTCCCAAGGGGCAGATACGCAGTATTTT
D: NA
V: TRBV10-3
size: medium-sized
J: TRBJ2-3

CDR3: CASSQVGETQYF
DNA: TGTGCCAGCAGCCAAGTTGGAGAGACCCAGTACTTC
D: NA
V: TRBV3-1
size: many
J: TRBJ2-5

CDR3: CASSQTDRIQPQHF
DNA: TGCGCCAGCAGCCAAACGGACAGGATACAGCCCCAGCATTTT
D: TRBD1
V: TRBV4-1
size: medium-sized
J: TRBJ1-5

CDR3: CASSLDELSYEQYF
DNA: TGCGCGAGCAGTTTGGACGAACTCTCCTACGAGCAGTACTTC
D: NA
V: TRBV5-1
size: NA
J: TRBJ2-7

CDR3: CAIRPGQEADTQYF
DNA: TGTGCCATCAGGCCGGGACAGGAGGCAGATACGCAGTATTTT
D: TRBD1
V: TRBV10-3
size: NA
J: TRBJ2-3